The TCR beta chain described here comes from a study of blood T cell repertoires in COVID-19. Clinical history as reported by participants underpinned cohort assignment. CDR3 length: 15 residues. From germline, CDR1 is LNHNV and CDR2 YYDKDF (reference sequence). With 0 bases removed from V and 4 bases from J, the gap between germline ends came to 13 bases. Assay used: immunoSEQ multiplex PCR; TCRdb lists only in-frame clones, some missing. This repertoire shows over 200,000 clones, about nine tenths found once; its top ten account for about 16%. Sequenced sample: PBMCs or T cells enriched from blood (not recorded which). The chain employs TRBV15 and TRBJ2-7; weak D call: TRBD2 (5 bases). The clonotype comes from a man between 18 and 35 years old who had recovered from COVID-19. The DNA for the CDR3 is TGTGCCACCAGCAGAGATGGGTCTAGCCGTTACGAGCAGTACTTC. Translated, it gives CATSRDGSSRYEQYF.